This note documents a single T cell receptor beta chain sequence. The J segment lost 4 bases and the V segment lost 3 bases, leaving 5 bases of the junction unmatched. Germline CDR1 SGDLS, CDR2 YYNGEE. This CDR3 has 14 residues. The data derive from a study of blood T cell repertoires in COVID-19. At the level of the study: The study drew acute and convalescent COVID-19 samples from the United States, Italy and Spain. Sample material is recorded as cDNA or gDNA derived from T cells, B-cell-depleted T cells, or PBMCs.

Original data processing: Reference gene primer amplification yielded estimated nucleated cell counts. The data were produced by immunoSEQ multiplex PCR, yet TCRdb's version contains in-frame clones alone and is incomplete. D and trimming come from the DNA, and the V and J calls and clone size come from that table. This table has 190,000 or so clones, around 90% appearing once. The source is a man in his forties with active or convalescent COVID-19. The source material was peripheral blood. V usage is TRBV9 and J usage is TRBJ1-1; 8 bases map to TRBD1. The CDR3 sequence: CASSAGTGPTEAFF. The CDR3 DNA reads TGTGCCAGCAGCGCCGGGACAGGCCCCACTGAAGCTTTCTTT.